What follows are 13 T cell receptor beta chains derived from one specimen sequenced in a study of T-cell reconstitution after alpha-beta-depleted transplantation in children. It was with unique molecular identifiers that the TCRbeta library was prepared. TCRdb used MiXCR to reprocess the PCR reads, holding one entry per CDR3 protein. The sample shows roughly 500,000 distinct CDR3 sequences, approximately 32% of them seen only once. Sequencing used PBMCs from the stem cell graft donor, obtained from the stem cell graft. The origin of the receptors is a human donor who donated a stem cell graft to a child with aplastic anemia.

The CDR3: CASSTSGYQETQYF. The CDR3, as DNA: TGTGCCAGCAGCACTAGCGGGTACCAAGAGACCCAGTACTTC. This chain joins TRBV9 and TRBJ2-5, with 9 bases that match TRBD2. The germline V gene encodes CDR1 SGDLS and CDR2 YYNGEE. The ends lost 4 bases at V and 0 bases at J; junction bases unmatched: 1. The CDR3 is 14 residues long.

The chain recombines TRBV20-1 with TRBJ2-3, with 13 nucleotides matching TRBD2. J lost 4 bases, V lost 0 bases, and 7 bases had no gene match. From germline, CDR1 is DFQATT and CDR2 SNEGSKA (reference sequence). CDR3 size: 17 residues. The CDR3 is CSARELTSGRAADTQYF. The CDR3 DNA reads TGCAGTGCTAGAGAGTTAACTAGCGGGAGGGCTGCAGATACGCAGTATTTT.

The chain joins TRBV20-1 to TRBJ1-6; tentatively, D is TRBD1 (5 bases). The length of the CDR3 is 18 residues. With 0 bases removed from V and 4 bases from J, the gap between germline ends came to 19 bases. Germline-derived CDR1 and CDR2 are DFQATT and SNEGSKA (reference sequence). CDR3 DNA sequence: TGCAGTGCTAGAGATTTGTTTAAAGACAGCTATTATAATTCACCCCTCCACTTT. Translated: CSARDLFKDSYYNSPLHF.

This clonotype was recorded a few times. The V and J genes are TRBV10-3 and TRBJ1-1; TRBD1 is a possible D gene (6 bases). Germline-derived CDR1 and CDR2 are ENHRY and SYGVKD. V was cut by 3 bases and J by 0 bases, with 8 bases left in between. This CDR3 is built from 14 residues. The CDR3 coding sequence is TGTGCCATCAGTGATCGGACAGTGAACACTGAAGCTTTCTTT. This encodes CAISDRTVNTEAFF.

The chain is built from TRBV4-3 and TRBJ2-3, with 11 bases identical to TRBD1. The CDR3 length is 17 residues. The J segment lost 3 bases and the V segment lost 1 base, leaving 6 bases of the junction unmatched. Per germline, CDR1 LGHNA and CDR2 YSLEER. The CDR3 coding sequence is TGCGCCAGCAGCCAAGGACCGGACAGGGGGCTGACAGATACGCAGTATTTT. Its translation is CASSQGPDRGLTDTQYF.

The chain links TRBV7-2 to TRBJ1-2; D is undetermined. This CDR3 has 12 residues. Trimming took 5 bases from V and 8 from J, leaving 12 bases between them. CDR1 is SGHTA and CDR2 is FQGNSA in the germline V gene. CDR3 coding DNA: TGTGCCAGCAGCCCCGGCCCTGGGGGCTACACCTTC. Translating it yields CASSPGPGGYTF. The full variable domain, rest sourced from reference TRBV7-2 and TRBJ1-2, is GAGVSQSPSNKVTEKGKDVELRCDPISGHTALYWYRQSLGQGLEFLIYFQGNSAPDKSGLPSDRFSAERTGGSVSTLTIQRTQQEDSAVYLCASSPGPGGYTFGSGTRLTVV.

This chain connects TRBV11-2 to TRBJ1-1; D unresolved. The germline gives CDR1 SGHAT, CDR2 FQNNGV. Trimming removed 0 bases at V and 1 base at J, with 12 bases between. This CDR3 is 16 amino acids long. The CDR3: CASSLDGFGQNTEAFF. The CDR3 DNA is TGTGCCAGCAGCTTAGACGGGTTCGGGCAGAACACTGAAGCTTTCTTT.

The J gene is TRBJ2-3, the V gene TRBV10-3; weak D call: TRBD1 (6 bases). CDR1 ENHRY and CDR2 SYGVKD come from the germline V gene. V lost 3 bases to trimming and J lost 4 bases, with 14 bases between them. CDR3 length equals 15 residues. CDR3: CAISEEKRQADTQYF. The CDR3 DNA reads as TGTGCCATCAGTGAAGAAAAGCGACAGGCAGATACGCAGTATTTT.

This clonotype was detected a few times. V usage is TRBV29-1 and J usage is TRBJ2-7, with 9 bases that match TRBD1. Trimming took 1 base from V and 2 from J; bases not matched to a gene: 6. The CDR3 is 15 amino acids. Germline V gene data show CDR1 as SQVTM and CDR2 as ANQGSEA. DNA of the CDR3: TGCAGCGTTGAAGGGACAGGGGAAGCCGCCTACGAGCAGTACTTC. It translates to CSVEGTGEAAYEQYF.

The V call is TRBV10-3, the J call TRBJ2-3; 11 bases map to TRBD2. Germline values: CDR1 ENHRY, CDR2 SYGVKD. CDR3 size: 15 residues. Losses at the gene ends were 6 bases for V and 0 bases for J; bases not matched to a gene: 2. CDR3 sequence reads: CAISRLAGSTDTQYF. The CDR3, as DNA: TGTGCCATCAGCCGACTAGCGGGGAGCACAGATACGCAGTATTTT.

This clonotype has just a few counts. V gene TRBV24-1 combines with J gene TRBJ2-3; D might be TRBD2 (5 bases). Trimming cost V 6 bases and J 6 bases, with 21 bases left between them. This CDR3 has 16 residues. The germline V gene encodes CDR1 KGHDR and CDR2 SFDVKD. In DNA form, the CDR3 reads TGTGCCACCAGTCACCCAGCGGCATGGATGAGGGATACGCAGTATTTT. This encodes CATSHPAAWMRDTQYF.

The CDR3 sequence: CAWSFTGLGLTEAFF. The CDR3 nucleotides read TGTGCCTGGAGTTTTACAGGGCTGGGTCTCACTGAAGCTTTCTTT. J is TRBJ1-1 and V is TRBV30, with D possibly TRBD1 on 6 matching bases. Trimming removed 2 bases at V and 4 bases at J, with 17 bases between. Germline CDR1 GTSNPN, CDR2 SVGIG (reference sequence). The CDR3 consists of 15 residues.

The chain recombines TRBV20-1 with TRBJ2-3; D call uncertain. There are 14 residues in the CDR3. Trimming stripped 3 bases from V and 0 bases from J, with 10 bases between. CDR1 and CDR2 from the germline V gene are DFQATT and SNEGSKA (reference sequence). DNA for the CDR3: TGCAGTGCTAGTCCTAGTCCCAGCACAGATACGCAGTATTTT. Its translation is CSASPSPSTDTQYF.